The present entry profiles one T cell receptor beta chain with its context. Its antigen is unidentified. Through a sample-barcoded 5' primer and a J-beta primer mix, a second PCR was run for 7 to 11 cycles. MiXCR, run by TCRdb on the 5' RACE reads, gives a single entry per CDR3 protein. The sample lists around 1,000,000 distinct CDR3 sequences, roughly 24% occurring once. Caucasian, healthy and from Russia, the donors were aged between roughly 6 and 95. The draw of peripheral blood yielded roughly 9.1 milliliters from each donor. This specimen comes from a study of blood T cells in healthy people across ages. Overall study findings and caveats: As naive T cell percentage varied, TCR beta diversity correlated strongly with it.

The V gene lost 1 base and the J gene lost 0 bases, with 12 bases spanning the gap. CDR3 length: 17 residues. CDR1 is SGHNT, CDR2 YENEEA, per germline. These data also featured in a second study, about T cells of mothers and their children.

Sequenced sample: blood. The chain is built from TRBV11-3 and TRBJ1-4, with a weak D call TRBD1 (5 bases). The TCR originated in a girl aged 2-10 years in good health. CDR3 in DNA: TGTGCCAGCAGCTTAGGGGACGACCTTGCAACTAATGAAAAACTGTTTTTT. The encoded protein is CASSLGDDLATNEKLFF. The variable domain in full, completed from reference TRBV11-3 and TRBJ1-4, reads EAGVVQSPRYKIIEKKQPVAFWCNPISGHNTLYWYLQNLGQGPELLIRYENEEAVDDSQLPKDRFSAERLKGVDSTLKIQPAELGDSAVYLCASSLGDDLATNEKLFFGSGTQLSVL.